These T cell receptor beta chains were read from a single sample in a study of beta chain features in type 1 diabetes. The assay was immunoSEQ multiplex PCR, and TCRdb's table has in-frame clones only and misses some. In the table there are about 24,000 clones, 60% to 80% of which are singletons. The sample comprised Tregs from blood. The source is a woman aged 40-49 years in good health. CDR3s include the opening cysteine and the closing phenylalanine or tryptophan. Fields, in order: D gene, clone size, V gene, J gene, CDR3 DNA, CDR3 protein. D genes are given only for firm matches. Rows give clone size only sometimes, using once, few, many, or a class for an expanded clone.

TRBD1	.	TRBV7-9	TRBJ1-2	TGTGCCAGCAGCCCCCGGGACAGGGAACATGGCTACACCTTC	CASSPRDREHGYTF
TRBD2	.	TRBV11-2	TRBJ2-7	TGTGCCAGCAGCTCCGGGACTAGCTTGTTGAACGAGCAGTACTTC	CASSSGTSLLNEQYF
.	.	TRBV25-1	TRBJ2-5	TGTGCCAGCAGTGAAAATAACCAAGAGACCCAGTACTTC	CASSENNQETQYF
.	few	TRBV6-1	TRBJ2-1	TGTGCCAGCAGTGACAGGACTTTCTACCGCTCCTACAATGAGCAGTTCTTC	CASSDRTFYRSYNEQFF
TRBD2	once	TRBV5-1	TRBJ2-1	TGCGCCAGCAGCCGGGGACTAGCGGCCGGGGATGAGCAGTTCTTC	CASSRGLAAGDEQFF
TRBD2	.	TRBV4-2	TRBJ2-7	TGTGCCAGCAGCCCGGAACTGGCGGGGGGGTTCGACGAGCAGTACTTC	CASSPELAGGFDEQYF
.	.	TRBV7-9	TRBJ1-5	TGTGCCAGCAGCTTAACGTTTGGAGGCTCCCAGCATTTT	CASSLTFGGSQHF
TRBD1	.	TRBV29-1	TRBJ2-5	TGCAGCGTTGAAGTCGCCGGGACAGCTCAAGAGACCCAGTACTTC	CSVEVAGTAQETQYF
TRBD1	medium-sized	TRBV7-2	TRBJ1-4	TGTGCCAGCAGCGCGGACAGGGGGCGGAATGAAAAACTGTTTTTT	CASSADRGRNEKLFF
TRBD1	.	TRBV2	TRBJ2-7	TGTGCCGGACAGGGATTTTCCTACGAGCAGTACTTC	CAGQGFSYEQYF
.	.	TRBV7-2	TRBJ1-6	TGTGCCAGCAGCACAGGGTATTCACCCCTCCACTTT	CASSTGYSPLHF
.	.	TRBV27	TRBJ1-6	TGTGCCAGCAGTCGTTTGGGGCAGGCCTCCCTTAGGGCACCCCTCCACTTT	CASSRLGQASLRAPLHF
.	few	TRBV10-2	TRBJ1-1	TGCGCCAGCAGCCTACGCGGCCTGGTGAACACTGAAGCTTTCTTT	CASSLRGLVNTEAFF
.	.	TRBV7-7	TRBJ2-7	TGTGCTAGCAGCTTAGGGCCAGAATCCTACGAGCAGTACTTC	CASSLGPESYEQYF
.	.	TRBV2	TRBJ2-2	TGTGCCAGCAGTGAAGTTCGCGGGGCCGGGGAGCTGTTTTTT	CASSEVRGAGELFF
TRBD1	few	TRBV7-2	TRBJ2-5	TGTGCCAGCAGCCACGGACAGGACCAAGAGACCCAGTACTTC	CASSHGQDQETQYF
TRBD2	once	TRBV7-2	TRBJ2-1	TGTGCCAGCAGCTTAGCCGGGGGGGCCAATGAGCAGTTCTTC	CASSLAGGANEQFF
.	.	TRBV19	TRBJ1-5	TGTGCCAGTAGTATAGATACACGGGGGGAAGGTCAGCCCCAGCATTTT	CASSIDTRGEGQPQHF